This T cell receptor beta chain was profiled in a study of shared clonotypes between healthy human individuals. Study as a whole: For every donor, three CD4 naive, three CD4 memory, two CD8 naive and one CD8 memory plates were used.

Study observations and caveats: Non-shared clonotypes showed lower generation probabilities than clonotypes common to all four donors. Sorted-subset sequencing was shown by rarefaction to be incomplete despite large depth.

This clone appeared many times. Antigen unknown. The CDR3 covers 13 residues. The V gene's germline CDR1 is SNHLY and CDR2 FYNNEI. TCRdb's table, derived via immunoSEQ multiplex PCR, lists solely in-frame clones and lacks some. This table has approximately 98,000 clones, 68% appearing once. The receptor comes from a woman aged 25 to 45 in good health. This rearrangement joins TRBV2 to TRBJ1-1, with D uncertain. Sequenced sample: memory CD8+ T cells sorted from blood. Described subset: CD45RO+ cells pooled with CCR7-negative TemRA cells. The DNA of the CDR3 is TGTGCACTACACAGAACTATAAACACTGAAGCTTTCTTT. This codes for CALHRTINTEAFF.